This TCR beta chain was sequenced during a study of T cell changes during pregnancy in multiple sclerosis. This CDR3 has 12 amino acids. V lost 3 bases to trimming and J lost 9 bases, with 12 bases between them. Germline CDR1 reads MDHEN; CDR2 reads SYDVKM. Data came from immunoSEQ multiplex PCR; TCRdb stores just in-frame clones and leaves some out. Found here are under 65,000 clones, 92% of them singletons; the top ten hold about 0.6%. The sequencing here drew on CD4+ T cells from peripheral blood mononuclear cells, taken after pregnancy. The rearrangement uses TRBV28 and TRBJ2-7, with D uncertain. This TCR came from a female donor in good health, enrolled as a control in a pregnancy study. DNA for the CDR3: TGTGCCAGCAGTTTTCAGAGGAATTGGCAGTACTTC. Protein product: CASSFQRNWQYF.